The TCR beta chain described here comes from a study of cytomegalovirus exposure and HLA in healthy donors. Study findings and constraints: Earlier analysis looked at TCR beta V segments, and most were productive about 87% or about 30% of the time. Testing in vitro showed a few CMV-associated chains specific for CMV antigens. The authors assumed roughly uniform sequencing depth across donors for presence/absence analyses.

The PCR employed 60 Vbeta primers together with 13 Jbeta primers. Generated by immunoSEQ multiplex PCR, the TCRdb table keeps only in-frame clones and is missing some. The repertoire has 150,000 to 200,000 clones, around 76% of them found once; the top ten carry 1.5%. Germline assignment: CDR1 KGHSH and CDR2 LQKENI. Trimming cost V 6 bases and J 3 bases; bases outside gene matches: 14. The CDR3 contains 17 residues. Worth noting for this clone: Its antigen is unknown.

The gene calls are TRBV18 and TRBJ2-7; TRBD1 agrees at 10 bases. The material sequenced was PBMCs. The receptor comes from a man in his forties or fifties in good health and CMV-seronegative. CDR3 region: CASSSSSSGQGNYEQYF. CDR3 bases: TGTGCCAGCTCGTCATCTTCGTCGGGACAGGGGAACTACGAGCAGTACTTC.